This T cell receptor (beta chain) was retrieved from a study of cytomegalovirus exposure and HLA in healthy donors. Researchers ran the PCR with 60 Vbeta and 13 Jbeta primers. Method: immunoSEQ multiplex PCR; TCRdb's copy keeps in-frame clones and lacks some. The top ten hold more than 3.5% of the sample, which has around 80,000 clones, under 65% seen once. CDR1 and CDR2 from the germline V gene are SGHAT and FQNNGV. With 5 bases removed from V and 4 bases from J, the gap between germline ends came to 24 bases. The CDR3 contains 17 residues. The source is a male donor in good health and CMV-seropositive. The chain recombines TRBV11-2 with TRBJ2-7; TRBD2 is a possible D gene (5 bases). The sample taken for sequencing was PBMCs. The CDR3 sequence: CASSAKGRVGSNYEQYF. The CDR3 nucleotides are TGTGCCAGCAGCGCAAAAGGACGGGTAGGGAGTAATTACGAGCAGTACTTC.